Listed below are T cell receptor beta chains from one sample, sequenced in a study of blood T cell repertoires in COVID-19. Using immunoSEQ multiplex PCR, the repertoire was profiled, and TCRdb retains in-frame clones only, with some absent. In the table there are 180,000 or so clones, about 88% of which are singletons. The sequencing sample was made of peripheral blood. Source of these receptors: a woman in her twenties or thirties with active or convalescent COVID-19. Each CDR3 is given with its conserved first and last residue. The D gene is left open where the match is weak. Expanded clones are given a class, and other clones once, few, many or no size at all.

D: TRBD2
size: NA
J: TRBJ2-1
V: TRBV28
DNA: TGTGCCAGCAGTTCCACTAGCGGGAGGAATGAGCAGTTCTTC
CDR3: CASSSTSGRNEQFF

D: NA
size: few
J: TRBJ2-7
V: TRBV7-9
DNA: TGTGCCAGCAGCCCACATTCTGCCGAGCAGTACTTC
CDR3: CASSPHSAEQYF

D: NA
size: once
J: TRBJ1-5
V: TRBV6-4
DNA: TGTGCCAGCAGTGACCCGAACACACAGGGAATCAGGCAGCCCCAGCATTTT
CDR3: CASSDPNTQGIRQPQHF

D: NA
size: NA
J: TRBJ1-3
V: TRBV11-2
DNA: TGTGCCAGCAGCTTAGTCGACACCATATATTTT
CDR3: CASSLVDTIYF

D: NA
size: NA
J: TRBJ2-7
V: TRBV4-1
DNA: TGCGCCAGCAGCCAAGTGTCCGGAAACAGCTACGAGCAGTACTTC
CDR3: CASSQVSGNSYEQYF

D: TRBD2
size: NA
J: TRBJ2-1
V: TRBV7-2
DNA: TGTGCCAGCAGCTCCTTAGCGGGGGGTCTCACTTACAATGAGCAGTTCTTC
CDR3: CASSSLAGGLTYNEQFF

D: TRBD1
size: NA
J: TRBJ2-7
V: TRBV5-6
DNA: TGTGCCAGCAGCTATGCAGGGGGCAGTGCCGTAGTCGAGCAGTACTTC
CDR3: CASSYAGGSAVVEQYF

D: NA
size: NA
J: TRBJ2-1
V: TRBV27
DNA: TGTGCCAGCAGTTTGCTAGCGAACTACAATGAGCAGTTCTTC
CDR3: CASSLLANYNEQFF

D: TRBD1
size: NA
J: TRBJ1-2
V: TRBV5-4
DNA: TGTGCCAGCAGCTTTTTGGGACAGGGAATTGATGGCTACACCTTC
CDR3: CASSFLGQGIDGYTF

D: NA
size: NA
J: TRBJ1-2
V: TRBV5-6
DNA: TGTGCCAGCAGCTTTTCTGCAGGCGGCTACACCTTC
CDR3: CASSFSAGGYTF

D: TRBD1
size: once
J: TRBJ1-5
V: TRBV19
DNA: TGTGCCAGTACCTTGGACAGGGCTAGCAATCAGCCCCAGCATTTT
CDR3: CASTLDRASNQPQHF

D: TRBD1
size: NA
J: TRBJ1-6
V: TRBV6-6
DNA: TGTGCCAGCAGTTACCGGGGACAGGGGGATTCACCCCTCCACTTT
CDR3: CASSYRGQGDSPLHF

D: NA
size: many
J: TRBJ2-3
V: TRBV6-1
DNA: TGTGCCAGCAGTGAAACTGTAATCGCAGATACGCAGTATTTT
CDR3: CASSETVIADTQYF

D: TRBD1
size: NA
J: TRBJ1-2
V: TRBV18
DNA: TGTGCCAGCTCACCGACCGACAGGGGAAATGACTATGGCTACACCTTC
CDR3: CASSPTDRGNDYGYTF

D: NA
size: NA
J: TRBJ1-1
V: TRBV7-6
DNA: TGTGCCAGCAGCCAGGGGAACACTGAAGCTTTCTTT
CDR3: CASSQGNTEAFF

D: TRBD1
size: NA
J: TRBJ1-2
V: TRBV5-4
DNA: TGTGCCAGCAGCTTGGCCGGGACAGAACTATATGGCTACACCTTC
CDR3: CASSLAGTELYGYTF

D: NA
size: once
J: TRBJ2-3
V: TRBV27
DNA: TGTGCCAGCCGGGGTGGCACAGATACGCAGTATTTT
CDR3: CASRGGTDTQYF

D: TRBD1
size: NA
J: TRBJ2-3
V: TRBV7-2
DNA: TGTGCCAGCAGCCGACAGGGAACAGATACGCAGTATTTT
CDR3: CASSRQGTDTQYF

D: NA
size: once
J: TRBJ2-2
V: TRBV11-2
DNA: TGTGCCAGCACCTTAGGGGCGCTGGGGGAGCTGTTTTTT
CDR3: CASTLGALGELFF

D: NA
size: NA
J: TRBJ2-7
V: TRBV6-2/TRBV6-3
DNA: TGTGCCAGCAGTTACTCGGGCAGTTCCTCCTACGAGCAGTACTTC
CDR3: CASSYSGSSSYEQYF

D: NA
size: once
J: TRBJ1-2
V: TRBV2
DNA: TGTGCCAGCAGCTCCGGGGGACCGGTGAGCTATGGCTACACCTTC
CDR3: CASSSGGPVSYGYTF

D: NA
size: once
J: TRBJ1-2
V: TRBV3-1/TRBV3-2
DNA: TGTGCCAGCAGCCTCGAACTGGCCTCGTCTAGAGGCTACACCTTC
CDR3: CASSLELASSRGYTF

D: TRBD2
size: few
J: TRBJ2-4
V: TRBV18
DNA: TGTGCCAGCTCACGGGCGGGAGGGAAAAACATTCAGTACTTC
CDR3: CASSRAGGKNIQYF

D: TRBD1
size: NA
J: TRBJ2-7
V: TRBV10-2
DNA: TGCGCCAGCAGGGGACAGCCCTACGAGCAGTACTTC
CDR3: CASRGQPYEQYF

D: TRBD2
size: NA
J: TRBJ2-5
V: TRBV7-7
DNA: TGTGCTAGCAGCCGGGGACTAGCGGGGGAAGAGACCCAGTACTTC
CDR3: CASSRGLAGEETQYF

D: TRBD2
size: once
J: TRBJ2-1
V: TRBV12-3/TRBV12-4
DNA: TGTGCCAGCAGCTCGAGCGGGGATGAGCAGTTCTTC
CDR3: CASSSSGDEQFF

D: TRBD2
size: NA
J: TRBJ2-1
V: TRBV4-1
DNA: TGCGCCAGCAGCCAAGAACCACGCGGGGGGCTCTCCGCCTACAATGAGCAGTTCTTC
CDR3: CASSQEPRGGLSAYNEQFF

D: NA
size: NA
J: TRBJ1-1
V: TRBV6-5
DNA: TGTGCCAGCAGTTACTCTCGGAACACTGAAGCTTTCTTT
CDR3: CASSYSRNTEAFF

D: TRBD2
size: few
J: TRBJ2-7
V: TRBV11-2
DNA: TGTGCCAGCAGCTTAGTCAGGAGGAGCGGGAGCTCCTACGAGCAGTACTTC
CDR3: CASSLVRRSGSSYEQYF

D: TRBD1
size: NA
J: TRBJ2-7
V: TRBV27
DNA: TGTGCCAGCAGCTCATGGGACAGCTTCTACGAGCAGTACTTC
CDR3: CASSSWDSFYEQYF

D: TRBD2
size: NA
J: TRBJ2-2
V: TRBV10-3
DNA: TGTGCCATCAGTGGGAGGACTAGCGGGAGCCCCGGGGAGCTGTTTTTT
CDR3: CAISGRTSGSPGELFF

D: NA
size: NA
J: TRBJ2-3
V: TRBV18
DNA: TGTGCCAGCTCACCGGACTACCTTAGCACAGATACGCAGTATTTT
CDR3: CASSPDYLSTDTQYF

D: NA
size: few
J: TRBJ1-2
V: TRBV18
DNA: TGTGCCAGCTCACCGTCAAGTGCAGGGGTCGGCTACACCTTC
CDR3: CASSPSSAGVGYTF

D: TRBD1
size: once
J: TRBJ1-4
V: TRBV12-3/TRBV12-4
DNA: TGTGCCAGCAGTCGACAGGGTGTGGAAAAACTGTTTTTT
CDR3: CASSRQGVEKLFF

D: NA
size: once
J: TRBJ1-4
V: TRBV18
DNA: TGTGCCAGCTCACCAGGCAGTTTCAGGCCTAATGAAAAACTGTTTTTT
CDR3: CASSPGSFRPNEKLFF

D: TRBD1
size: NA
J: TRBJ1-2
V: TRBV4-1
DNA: TGCGCCAGCAGCCAAGGACCGGGACAGGCGTATGGCTACACCTTC
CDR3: CASSQGPGQAYGYTF

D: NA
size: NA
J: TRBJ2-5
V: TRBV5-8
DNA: TGTGCCAGCAGCGGCGCCCGTAGGGGGTACGAAGAGACCCAGTACTTC
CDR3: CASSGARRGYEETQYF

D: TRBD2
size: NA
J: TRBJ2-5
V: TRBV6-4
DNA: TGTGCCAGCAGTGACGGACTAGCGGGAGGGGGGGGAGAGACCCAGTACTTC
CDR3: CASSDGLAGGGGETQYF

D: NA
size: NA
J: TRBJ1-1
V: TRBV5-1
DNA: TGCGCCAGCCGCAGGACATCGGGTGATACTGAAGCTTTCTTT
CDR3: CASRRTSGDTEAFF

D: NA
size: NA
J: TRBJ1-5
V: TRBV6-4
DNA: TGTGCCAGCAGTGAGTCAGGTTATAGCAATCAGCCCCAGCATTTT
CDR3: CASSESGYSNQPQHF

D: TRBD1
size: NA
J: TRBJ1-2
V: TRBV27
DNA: TGTGCCAGCAGTATCTTCGTACCGGGACAGGGGGCTTCTGGCTACACCTTC
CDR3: CASSIFVPGQGASGYTF

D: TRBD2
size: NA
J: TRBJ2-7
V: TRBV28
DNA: TGTGCCAGCAGATCTTGGACTAGCGGGACCTACGAGCAGTACTTC
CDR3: CASRSWTSGTYEQYF

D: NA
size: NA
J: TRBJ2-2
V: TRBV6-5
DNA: TGTGCCAGCAGAGACCATTCCAGGGTAACCGGGGAGCTGTTTTTT
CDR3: CASRDHSRVTGELFF

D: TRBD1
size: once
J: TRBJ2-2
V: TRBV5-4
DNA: TGTGCCACCCCGGACAGGGGGCTTGACACCGGGGAGCTGTTTTTT
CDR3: CATPDRGLDTGELFF

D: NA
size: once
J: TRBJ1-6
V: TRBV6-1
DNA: TGTGCCAGCAGTGACCGTAGAGGGATCCTGTCACCCCTCCACTTT
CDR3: CASSDRRGILSPLHF

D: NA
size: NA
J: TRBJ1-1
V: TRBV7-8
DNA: TGTGCCAGCAGCTTAGTAAAGGGGTACACTGAAGCTTTCTTT
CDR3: CASSLVKGYTEAFF

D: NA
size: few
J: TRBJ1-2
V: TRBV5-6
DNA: TGTGCCAGCAGCTTGATAGGGGCCGGGTTGCACTATGGCTACACCTTC
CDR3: CASSLIGAGLHYGYTF

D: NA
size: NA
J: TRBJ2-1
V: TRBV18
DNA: TGTGCCAGCTCACGGGGCCGCTCCTACAATGAGCAGTTCTTC
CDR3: CASSRGRSYNEQFF

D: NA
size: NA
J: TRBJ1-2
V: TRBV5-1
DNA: TGCGCCAGCAGCTTGGGCAGCGTCGGCGTCTATGGCTACACCTTC
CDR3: CASSLGSVGVYGYTF

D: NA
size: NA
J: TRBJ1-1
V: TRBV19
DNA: TGTGCCAGTAGTATTTGGGCGGGATCCACTGAAGCTTTCTTT
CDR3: CASSIWAGSTEAFF

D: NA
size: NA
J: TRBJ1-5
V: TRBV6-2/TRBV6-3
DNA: TGTGCCAGCAGTTCTCGACAGGACAATCAGCCCCAGCATTTT
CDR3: CASSSRQDNQPQHF

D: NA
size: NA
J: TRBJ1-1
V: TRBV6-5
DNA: TGTGCCAGCAGTCGACAGGAGGTAGTCACTGAAGCTTTCTTT
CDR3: CASSRQEVVTEAFF

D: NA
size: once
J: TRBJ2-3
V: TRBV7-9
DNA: TGTGCCAGCAGCTCCACAGGGTCAGATACGCAGTATTTT
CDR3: CASSSTGSDTQYF

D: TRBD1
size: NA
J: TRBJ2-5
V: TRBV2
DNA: TGTGCCAGCAGTGTACAGGGGGCGGAGACCCAGTACTTC
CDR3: CASSVQGAETQYF

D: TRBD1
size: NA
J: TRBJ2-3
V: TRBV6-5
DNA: TGTGCCAGCAGCCGACCCGGGACAGACACAGATACGCAGTATTTT
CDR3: CASSRPGTDTDTQYF